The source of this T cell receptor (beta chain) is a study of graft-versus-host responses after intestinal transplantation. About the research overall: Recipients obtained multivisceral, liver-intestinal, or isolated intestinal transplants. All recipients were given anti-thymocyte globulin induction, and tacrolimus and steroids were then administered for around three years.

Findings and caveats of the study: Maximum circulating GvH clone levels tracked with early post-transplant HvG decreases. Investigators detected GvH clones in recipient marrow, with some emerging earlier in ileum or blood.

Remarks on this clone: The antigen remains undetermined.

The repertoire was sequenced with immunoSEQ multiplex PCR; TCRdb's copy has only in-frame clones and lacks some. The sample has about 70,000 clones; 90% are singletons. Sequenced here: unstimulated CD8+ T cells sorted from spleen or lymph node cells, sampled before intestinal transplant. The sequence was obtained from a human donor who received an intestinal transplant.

CDR3 bases: TGTGCCAGTATGTACGGGTACTATGGCTACACCTTC. It translates to CASMYGYYGYTF. The gene calls are TRBV19 and TRBJ1-2; unclear D gene. The CDR3 runs to 12 residues. The germline V gene encodes CDR1 LNHDA and CDR2 SQIVND (reference sequence). V lost 7 bases to trimming and J lost 3 bases, with 9 bases between them.